These 19 T cell receptor beta chains came from one sample sequenced in a study of CD8 T cells in Susac syndrome. The authors reverse transcribed about 0.45 to 1 ug RNA with random hexamers. TCRdb ran MiXCR on the immunoSEQ multiplex PCR reads and lists one entry per CDR3 protein. Among tens of thousands of distinct CDR3 sequences listed, around nine tenths were seen once. The specimen sequenced was CD8+ T cells from PBMCs. The receptors were sampled from a human donor with multiple sclerosis.

The genes are TRBV9 and TRBJ2-3, with D hard to call. This CDR3 has 15 residues. Germline V lookup: CDR1 SGDLS, CDR2 YYNGEE. The V end was cut by 4 bases, the J end by 1 base, with 13 bases between. CDR3 DNA sequence: TGTGCCAGCAGCCTTCTATTTACTGGCACAGATACGCAGTATTTT. It translates to CASSLLFTGTDTQYF.

CDR3: CASSVVVGDEQFF. CDR3 bases: TGTGCCAGCAGCGTAGTAGTGGGGGATGAGCAGTTCTTC. The chain has TRBV9 and TRBJ2-1; the D gene could be TRBD1 or TRBD2 (5 bases each). V gave up 0 bases and J gave up 8 bases, with 9 bases separating them. This CDR3 has 13 amino acids. Per germline, CDR1 SGDLS and CDR2 YYNGEE.

The V gene is TRBV29-1, the J gene TRBJ1-2, with D hard to call. V lost 6 bases and J 9 bases, leaving 17 bases between the germline ends. CDR3 size: 12 residues. CDR1 and CDR2 from the germline V gene are SQVTM and ANQGSEA. CDR3 sequence: CSVASRGNRYTF. The CDR3 coding sequence is TGCAGCGTCGCAAGCCGGGGTAACCGCTACACCTTC.

The chain couples TRBV4-1 to TRBJ2-7; 7 bases are shared with TRBD1. Germline V gene lookup returns CDR1 MGHRA and CDR2 YSYEKL. This CDR3 has 15 amino acids. The trim removed 0 bases at V and 7 bases at J, leaving 9 bases unmatched. CDR3 in amino acids: CASSQEPPGGQEQYF. As DNA, the CDR3 is TGCGCCAGCAGCCAAGAACCCCCAGGGGGACAGGAGCAGTACTTC.

The chain links TRBV28 to TRBJ2-3; TRBD1 aligns across 11 bases. After removal of 7 bases from V and 5 bases from J, the junction contained 11 bases not matched to a gene. The germline CDR1 and CDR2 sequences are MDHEN and SYDVKM. There are 16 residues in the CDR3. CDR3 sequence: CASTSWTGGIRDTQYF. For the CDR3, the DNA is TGTGCCAGCACTTCGTGGACAGGGGGCATTAGAGATACGCAGTATTTT.

J is TRBJ2-7 and V is TRBV6-2 or TRBV6-3; 7 nucleotides match TRBD2. CDR1 and CDR2 from the germline V gene are MNHEY and SVGEGT. This CDR3 comprises 13 residues. V shed 5 bases, J shed 3 bases, and the junction held 4 bases outside the gene matches. CDR3 sequence (DNA): TGTGCCAGCAGTCCCAGCGGGAACTACGAGCAGTACTTC. Amino acid sequence: CASSPSGNYEQYF.

This sequence joins TRBV2 and TRBJ2-1, with 9 bases lining up with TRBD2. CDR1 is SNHLY, CDR2 FYNNEI, per germline. V gave up 3 bases and J gave up 4 bases; unmatched junction bases: 10. The CDR3 is made up of 17 amino acids. The CDR3 sequence: CASSDGGAGGLYNEQFF. The CDR3 DNA reads TGTGCCAGCAGTGATGGGGGAGCGGGAGGCCTTTACAATGAGCAGTTCTTC.

The V call is TRBV9, the J call TRBJ1-5, with TRBD1 matching over 7 bases. With 4 bases clipped from V and 5 bases from J, the junction kept 6 bases outside the gene matches. Germline V gene data show CDR1 as SGDLS and CDR2 as YYNGEE. This CDR3 comprises 14 residues. CDR3 DNA sequence: TGTGCCAGCAGCCCACAGGGGATCGATCAGCCCCAGCATTTT. Translation: CASSPQGIDQPQHF.

The rearrangement uses TRBV19 and TRBJ1-1, with D maybe TRBD1 (6 bases). This CDR3 comprises 14 residues. The ends were cut back, 3 bases at V and 6 bases at J, with 14 bases in the middle. Germline V gene sequence: CDR1 LNHDA, CDR2 SQIVND (reference sequence). The DNA of the CDR3 is TGTGCCAGTAGTATTCGGTCTGGGGGCCCTGAAGCTTTCTTT. It specifies CASSIRSGGPEAFF.

This sequence joins TRBV28 and TRBJ1-2; a weak D match, TRBD1 (5 bases). The CDR3 covers 14 residues. V lost 3 bases and J lost 4, with 12 bases in between. CDR1 is MDHEN and CDR2 is SYDVKM in the germline V gene. CDR3 region: CASSFYQDTYGYTF. In DNA, the CDR3 is TGTGCCAGCAGTTTCTATCAGGACACCTATGGCTACACCTTC.

The DNA of the CDR3 is TGTGCCAGCTTCGTGACAGGGGGGTCTGTTAAGGCCAAAAACATTCAGTACTTC. Amino acids: CASFVTGGSVKAKNIQYF. The rearrangement joins TRBV21-1 to TRBJ2-4; the table calls TRBD1, which could not be checked here. TRBV21-1 is a pseudogene locus. The CDR3 has 18 residues.

This clonotype has just a few counts. V gene TRBV27 combines with J gene TRBJ2-7; 13 positions match TRBD2. The length of the CDR3 is 14 residues. V lost 4 bases and J lost 4; bases outside the gene matches: 1. Germline V CDR1 and CDR2: MNHEY, SMNVEV (reference sequence). This CDR3 is CASSWTSGSYEQYF. The CDR3 region has the DNA TGTGCCAGCAGTTGGACTAGCGGGAGTTACGAGCAGTACTTC.

The rearrangement uses TRBV7-2 and TRBJ2-7; D may be TRBD1 (5 bases). The CDR3 totals 16 residues. CDR1 SGHTA and CDR2 FQGNSA come from the germline V gene. V lost 0 bases to trimming and J lost 6 bases, with 18 bases between them. The CDR3 region is CASSLAIAAGFIEQYF. CDR3 DNA sequence: TGTGCCAGCAGCTTAGCGATTGCGGCAGGGTTCATCGAGCAGTACTTC. Using reference TRBV7-2 and TRBJ2-7 for the parts outside the CDR3, the full variable domain is GAGVSQSPSNKVTEKGKDVELRCDPISGHTALYWYRQSLGQGLEFLIYFQGNSAPDKSGLPSDRFSAERTGGSVSTLTIQRTQQEDSAVYLCASSLAIAAGFIEQYFGPGTRLTVT.

This sequence joins TRBV20-1 and TRBJ2-5; D could derive from TRBD1 or TRBD2 (5 bases each). With 3 bases removed from V and 1 base from J, the gap between germline ends came to 9 bases. The CDR3 covers 13 residues. Germline V gene lookup returns CDR1 DFQATT and CDR2 SNEGSKA (reference sequence). The DNA for the CDR3 is TGCAGTGCTAGGGGGACCGCCCAAGAGACCCAGTACTTC. The encoded protein is CSARGTAQETQYF.

This sequence joins TRBV5-5 and TRBJ2-3; D is unresolved. V dropped 1 base and J dropped 6 bases, with 9 bases sitting between them. The CDR3 runs 13 residues. The V gene's germline CDR1 is SGHKS and CDR2 YYEKEE (reference sequence). The CDR3 protein is CASSLMVKDTQYF. The DNA for the CDR3 is TGTGCCAGCAGCTTGATGGTGAAGGATACGCAGTATTTT.

This chain joins TRBV28 and TRBJ1-1; D is possibly TRBD1 (6 bases). Germline V gene data show CDR1 as MDHEN and CDR2 as SYDVKM. CDR3 length: 14 residues. The V and J ends lost 2 bases and 3 bases respectively, with 10 bases between them. The CDR3 spells CASSLRGTHTEAFF. The CDR3 DNA reads as TGTGCCAGCAGTTTAAGGGGGACGCACACTGAAGCTTTCTTT.

The chain has TRBV19 and TRBJ2-1, with TRBD2 matching 10 bases. This CDR3 contains 15 residues. Germline V gives CDR1 LNHDA, CDR2 SQIVND (reference sequence). The trim removed 2 bases at V and 4 bases at J, leaving 2 bases unmatched. CDR3 sequence: CASSILTSGYNEQFF. Here the CDR3 DNA reads TGTGCCAGTAGTATACTGACTAGCGGGTACAATGAGCAGTTCTTC.

On this clonotype: Germline and junction disagree at one end, which may indicate a read error. The chain carries TRBV28 and TRBJ2-7; maybe TRBD2 (5 bases). The CDR3 totals 15 residues. Germline-derived CDR1 and CDR2 are MDHEN and SYDVKM. Here the CDR3 reads CASSFVPTGSFEQYF. CDR3 DNA sequence: TGTGCCAGCAGTTTCGTACCGACGGGATCCTTCGAGCAGTACTTC.

The V and J genes are TRBV7-8 and TRBJ2-3; 10 bases map to TRBD2. The germline V gene has CDR1 SGHVS and CDR2 FQNEAQ. The V segment lost 2 bases and the J segment 5 bases; nucleotides outside the gene matches: 10. The CDR3 consists of 17 residues. The CDR3, as DNA: TGTGCCAGCAGCTTATTAATCAAGCGGGAGGGCCTAGATACGCAGTATTTT. The encoded protein is CASSLLIKREGLDTQYF.